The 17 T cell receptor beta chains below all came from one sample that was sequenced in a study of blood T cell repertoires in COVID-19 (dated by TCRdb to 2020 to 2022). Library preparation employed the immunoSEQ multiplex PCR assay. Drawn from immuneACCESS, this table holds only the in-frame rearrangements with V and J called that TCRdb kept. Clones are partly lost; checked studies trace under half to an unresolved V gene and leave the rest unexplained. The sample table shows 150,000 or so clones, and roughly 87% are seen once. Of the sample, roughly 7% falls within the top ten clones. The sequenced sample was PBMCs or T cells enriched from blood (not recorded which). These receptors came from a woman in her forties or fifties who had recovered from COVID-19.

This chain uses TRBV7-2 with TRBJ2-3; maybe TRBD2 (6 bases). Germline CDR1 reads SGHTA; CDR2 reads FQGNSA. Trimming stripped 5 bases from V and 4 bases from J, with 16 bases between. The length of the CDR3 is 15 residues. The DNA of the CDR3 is TGTGCCAGCAGCCCTATGGAGGGGCAAGCAGATACGCAGTATTTT. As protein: CASSPMEGQADTQYF.

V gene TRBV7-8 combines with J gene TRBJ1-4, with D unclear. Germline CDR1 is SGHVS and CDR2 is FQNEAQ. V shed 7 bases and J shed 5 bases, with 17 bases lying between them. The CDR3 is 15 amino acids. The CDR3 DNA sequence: TGTGCCAGCACCCTGGCGGAGTGGCGAAATGAAAAACTGTTTTTT. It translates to CASTLAEWRNEKLFF.

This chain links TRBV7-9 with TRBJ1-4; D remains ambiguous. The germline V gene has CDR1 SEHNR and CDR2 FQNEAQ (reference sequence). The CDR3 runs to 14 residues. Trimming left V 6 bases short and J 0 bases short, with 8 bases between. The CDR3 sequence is CASSEDATNEKLFF. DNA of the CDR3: TGTGCCAGCAGTGAGGATGCAACTAATGAAAAACTGTTTTTT.

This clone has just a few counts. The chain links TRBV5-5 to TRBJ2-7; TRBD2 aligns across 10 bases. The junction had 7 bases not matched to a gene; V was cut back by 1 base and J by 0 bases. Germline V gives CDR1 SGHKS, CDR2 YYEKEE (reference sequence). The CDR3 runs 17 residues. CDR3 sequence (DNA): TGTGCCAGCAGCTTGATGGACCGGACTAGCGGCTCCTACGAGCAGTACTTC. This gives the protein CASSLMDRTSGSYEQYF.

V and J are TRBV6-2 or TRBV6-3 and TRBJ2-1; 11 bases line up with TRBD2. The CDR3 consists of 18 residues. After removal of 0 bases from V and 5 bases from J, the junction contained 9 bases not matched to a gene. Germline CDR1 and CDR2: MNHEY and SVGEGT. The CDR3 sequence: CASSYSQLAGVGDNEQFF. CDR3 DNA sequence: TGTGCCAGCAGTTACTCCCAACTAGCGGGGGTCGGGGACAATGAGCAGTTCTTC.

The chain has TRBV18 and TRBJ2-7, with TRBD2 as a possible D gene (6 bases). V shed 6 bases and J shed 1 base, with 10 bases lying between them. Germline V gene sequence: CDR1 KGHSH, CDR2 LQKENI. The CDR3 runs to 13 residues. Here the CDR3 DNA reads TGTGCCAGCTCGGAGGGGACGTCCTACGAGCAGTACTTC. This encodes CASSEGTSYEQYF.

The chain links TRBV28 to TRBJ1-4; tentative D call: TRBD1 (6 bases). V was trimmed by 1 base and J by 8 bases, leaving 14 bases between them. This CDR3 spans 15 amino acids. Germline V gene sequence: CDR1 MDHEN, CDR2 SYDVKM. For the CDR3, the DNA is TGTGCCAGCAGTTTATCAGGGGACGTAGAAGAAAAACTGTTTTTT. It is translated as CASSLSGDVEEKLFF.

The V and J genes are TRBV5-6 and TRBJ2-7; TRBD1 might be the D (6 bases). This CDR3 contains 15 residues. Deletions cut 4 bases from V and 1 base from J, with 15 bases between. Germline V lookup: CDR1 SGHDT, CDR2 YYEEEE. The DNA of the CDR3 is TGTGCCAGCAGCCAAACGACAGGCGGATCCTACGAGCAGTACTTC. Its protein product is CASSQTTGGSYEQYF.

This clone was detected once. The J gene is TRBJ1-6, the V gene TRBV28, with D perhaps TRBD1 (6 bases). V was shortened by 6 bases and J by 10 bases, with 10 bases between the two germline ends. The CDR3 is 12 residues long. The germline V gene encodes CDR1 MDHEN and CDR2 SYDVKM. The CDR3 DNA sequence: TGTGCCAGCAGCTCAGGGGAATCACCCCTCCACTTT. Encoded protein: CASSSGESPLHF.

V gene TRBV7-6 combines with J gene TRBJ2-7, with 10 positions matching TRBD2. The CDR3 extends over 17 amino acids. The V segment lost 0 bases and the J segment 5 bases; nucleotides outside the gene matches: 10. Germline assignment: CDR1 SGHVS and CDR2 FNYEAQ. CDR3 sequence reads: CASSLAPASGRVNEQYF. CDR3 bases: TGTGCCAGCAGCTTAGCCCCGGCTAGCGGGAGAGTCAACGAGCAGTACTTC.

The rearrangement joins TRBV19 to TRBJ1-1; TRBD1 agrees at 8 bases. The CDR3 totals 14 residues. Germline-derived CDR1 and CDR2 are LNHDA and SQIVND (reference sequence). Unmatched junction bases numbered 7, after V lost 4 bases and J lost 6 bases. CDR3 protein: CASSNGQGYAEAFF. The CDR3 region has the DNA TGTGCCAGTAGTAACGGACAGGGTTACGCTGAAGCTTTCTTT. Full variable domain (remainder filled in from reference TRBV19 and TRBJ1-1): DGGITQSPKYLFRKEGQNVTLSCEQNLNHDAMYWYRQDPGQGLRLIYYSQIVNDFQKGDIAEGYSVSREKKESFPLTVTSAQKNPTAFYLCASSNGQGYAEAFFGQGTRLTVV.

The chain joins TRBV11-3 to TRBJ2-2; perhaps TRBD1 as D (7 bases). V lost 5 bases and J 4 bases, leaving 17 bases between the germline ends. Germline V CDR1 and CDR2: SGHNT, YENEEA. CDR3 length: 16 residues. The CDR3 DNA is TGTGCCAGCAGCGACAGCAGGGGGGCGGGCACCGGGGAGCTGTTTTTT. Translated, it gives CASSDSRGAGTGELFF.

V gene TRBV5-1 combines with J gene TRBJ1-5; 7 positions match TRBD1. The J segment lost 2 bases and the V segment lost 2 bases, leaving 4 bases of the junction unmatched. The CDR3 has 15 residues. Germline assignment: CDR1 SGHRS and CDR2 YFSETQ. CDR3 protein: CASSLDTGGNQPQHF. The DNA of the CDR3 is TGCGCCAGCAGCTTAGACACAGGGGGCAATCAGCCCCAGCATTTT.

CDR3 DNA sequence: TGTGCCAGCAGTTTGACAGGGGCTGGGGCCAACGTCCTGACTTTC. Protein: CASSLTGAGANVLTF. The gene calls are TRBV6-2 or TRBV6-3 and TRBJ2-6, with 8 positions matching TRBD1. The trim removed 4 bases at V and 2 bases at J, leaving 1 base unmatched. The CDR3 runs to 15 residues. CDR1 and CDR2 (germline): MNHEY, SVGEGT.

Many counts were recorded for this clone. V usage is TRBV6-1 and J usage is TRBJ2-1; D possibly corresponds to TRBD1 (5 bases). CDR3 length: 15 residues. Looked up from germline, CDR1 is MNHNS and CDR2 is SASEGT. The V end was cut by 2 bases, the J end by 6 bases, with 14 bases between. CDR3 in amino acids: CASSENQGSANEQFF. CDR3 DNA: TGTGCCAGCAGTGAAAATCAGGGAAGCGCCAATGAGCAGTTCTTC.

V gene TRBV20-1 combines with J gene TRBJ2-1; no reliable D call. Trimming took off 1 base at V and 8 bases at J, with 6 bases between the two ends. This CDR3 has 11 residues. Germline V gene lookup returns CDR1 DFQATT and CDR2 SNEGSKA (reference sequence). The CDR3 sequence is CSARVIDEQFF. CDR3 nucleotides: TGCAGTGCTAGAGTAATCGATGAGCAGTTCTTC.

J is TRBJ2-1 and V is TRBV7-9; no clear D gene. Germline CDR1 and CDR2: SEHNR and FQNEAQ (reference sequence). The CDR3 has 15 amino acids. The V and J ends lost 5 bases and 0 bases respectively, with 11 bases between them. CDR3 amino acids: CASSPLGSSYNEQFF. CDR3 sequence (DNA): TGTGCCAGCAGCCCCCTTGGCTCCTCCTACAATGAGCAGTTCTTC.